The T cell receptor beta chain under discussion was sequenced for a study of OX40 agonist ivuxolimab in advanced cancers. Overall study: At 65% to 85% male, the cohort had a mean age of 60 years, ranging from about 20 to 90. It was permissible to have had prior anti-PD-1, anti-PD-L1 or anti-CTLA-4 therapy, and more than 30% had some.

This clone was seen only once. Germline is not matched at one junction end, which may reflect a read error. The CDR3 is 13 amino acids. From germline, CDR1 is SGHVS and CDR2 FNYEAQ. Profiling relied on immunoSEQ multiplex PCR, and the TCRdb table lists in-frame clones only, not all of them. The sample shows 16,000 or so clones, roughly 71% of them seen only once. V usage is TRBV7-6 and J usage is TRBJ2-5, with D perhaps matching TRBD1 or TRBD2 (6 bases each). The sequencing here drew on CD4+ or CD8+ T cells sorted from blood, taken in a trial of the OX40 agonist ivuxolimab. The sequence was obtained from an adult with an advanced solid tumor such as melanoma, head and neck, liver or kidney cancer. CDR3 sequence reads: CASSPGAQDTQYF. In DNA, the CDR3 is TGTGCCAGCAGCCCGGGGGCCCAAGACACCCAGTACTTC.